This TCR beta chain originates from a study of cytomegalovirus exposure and HLA in healthy donors. On the study more broadly: HLA-typed donors were the source of approximately 80 million unique TCRs held in an early data release. General observations from the study: Data from an earlier analysis indicated that most TCR beta V segments were productive either about 87% or about 30% of the time.

About this clone: What it binds is unknown.

The study ran its PCR with 60 Vbeta and 13 Jbeta primers. The repertoire was sequenced with immunoSEQ multiplex PCR; TCRdb's copy has only in-frame clones and lacks some. The sample lists approximately 160,000 clones, 70% to 85% occurring once. The CDR3 extends over 12 amino acids. Germline V gene data show CDR1 as LNHDA and CDR2 as SQIVND (reference sequence). V shed 7 bases and J shed 4 bases, with 10 bases lying between them. Sequenced sample: PBMCs. This TCR came from a man between 18 and 29 years old in good health and CMV-seronegative. The chain is built from TRBV19 and TRBJ1-2; D is unclear. The CDR3 coding sequence is TGTGCCAGTACCCGGGAATCCTATGGCTACACCTTC. Translated, it gives CASTRESYGYTF.